This T cell receptor (beta chain) was documented in a study of regulatory T cells in long-lasting Graves disease. Between the trimmed V and J ends, which lost 4 bases and 5 bases, there was a span of 15 bases. The length of the CDR3 is 13 residues. Germline CDR1 DFQATT, CDR2 SNEGSKA (reference sequence). Regarding time point: newly diagnosed GD, antithyroid drugs for less than 3 months. Making the TCR library involved RNA that had been extracted from PBMCs. This clonotype was observed at least ten times. Combining iRepertoire HTBI primers with Arm-PCR of CDR3 regions, the authors built TCR beta libraries. TCRdb reprocessed the multiplex PCR reads via MiXCR and lists one record per CDR3 protein. The sample contains about 420,000 distinct CDR3 sequences, about 15% of which appear only once. The same sample was also used in a study of T cells in Graves' hyperthyroidism and ophthalmopathy.

The clonotype originates from a woman under 30 with Graves disease. This chain uses TRBV20-1 with TRBJ2-7; tentative D call: TRBD1 (6 bases). This specimen consisted of peripheral blood mononuclear cells (PBMCs), obtained at new diagnosis, from a patient treated with antithyroid drugs. Written as DNA, the CDR3 is TGCAGTGCTACGCCACGGACAGAAAACGAGCAGTACTTC. Its protein is CSATPRTENEQYF.